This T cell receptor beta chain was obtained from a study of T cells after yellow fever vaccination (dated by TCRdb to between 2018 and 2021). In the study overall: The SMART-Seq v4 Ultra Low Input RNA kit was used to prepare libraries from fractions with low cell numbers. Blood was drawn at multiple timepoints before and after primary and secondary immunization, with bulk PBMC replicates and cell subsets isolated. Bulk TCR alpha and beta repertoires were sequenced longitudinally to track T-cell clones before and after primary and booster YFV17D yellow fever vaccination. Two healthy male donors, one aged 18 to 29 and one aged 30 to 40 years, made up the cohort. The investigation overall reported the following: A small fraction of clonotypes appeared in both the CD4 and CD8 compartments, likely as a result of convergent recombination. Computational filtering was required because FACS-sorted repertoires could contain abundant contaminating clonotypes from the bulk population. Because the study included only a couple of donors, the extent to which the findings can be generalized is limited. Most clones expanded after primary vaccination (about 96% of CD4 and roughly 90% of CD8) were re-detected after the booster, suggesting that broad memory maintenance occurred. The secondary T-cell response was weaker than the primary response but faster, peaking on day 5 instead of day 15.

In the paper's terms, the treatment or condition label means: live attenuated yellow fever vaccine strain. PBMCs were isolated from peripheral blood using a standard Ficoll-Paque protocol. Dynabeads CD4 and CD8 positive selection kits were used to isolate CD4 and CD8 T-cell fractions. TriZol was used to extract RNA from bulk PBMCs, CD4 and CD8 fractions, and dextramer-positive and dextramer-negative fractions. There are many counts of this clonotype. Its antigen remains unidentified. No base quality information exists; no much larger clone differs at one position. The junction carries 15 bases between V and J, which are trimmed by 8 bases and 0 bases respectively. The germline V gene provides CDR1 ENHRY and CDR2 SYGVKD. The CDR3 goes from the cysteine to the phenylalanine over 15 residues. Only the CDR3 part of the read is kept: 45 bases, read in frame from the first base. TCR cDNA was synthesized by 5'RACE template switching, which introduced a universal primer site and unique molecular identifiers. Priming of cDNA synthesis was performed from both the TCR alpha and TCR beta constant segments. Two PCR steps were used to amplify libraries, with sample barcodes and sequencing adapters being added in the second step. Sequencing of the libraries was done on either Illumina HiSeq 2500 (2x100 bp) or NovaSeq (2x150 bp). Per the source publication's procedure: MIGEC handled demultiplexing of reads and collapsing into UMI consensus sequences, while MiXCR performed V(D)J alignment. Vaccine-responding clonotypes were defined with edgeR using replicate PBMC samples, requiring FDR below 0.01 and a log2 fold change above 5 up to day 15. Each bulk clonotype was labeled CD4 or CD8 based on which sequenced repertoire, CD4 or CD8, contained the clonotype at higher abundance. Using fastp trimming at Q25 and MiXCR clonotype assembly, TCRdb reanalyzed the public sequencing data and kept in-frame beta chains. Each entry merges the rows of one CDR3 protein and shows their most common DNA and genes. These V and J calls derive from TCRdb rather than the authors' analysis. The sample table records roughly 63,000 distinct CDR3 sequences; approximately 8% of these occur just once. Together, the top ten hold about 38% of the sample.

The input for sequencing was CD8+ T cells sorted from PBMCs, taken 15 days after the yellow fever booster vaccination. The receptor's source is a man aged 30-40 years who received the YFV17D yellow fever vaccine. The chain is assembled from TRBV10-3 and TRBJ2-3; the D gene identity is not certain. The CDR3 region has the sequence CAISTPGPSTDTQYF. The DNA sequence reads TGTGCCATCTCCACCCCAGGCCCCAGCACAGATACGCAGTATTTT.